This TCR beta chain was observed in a study of identical twins. Study-wide results and limits: There is a chance that invariant MAIT and iNKT cells partially muddied zero-insertion analyses.

MiXCR, run by TCRdb on the 5' RACE reads, gives a single entry per CDR3 protein. The sample lists 500,000 or so distinct CDR3 sequences; 12% to 15% were seen once. Germline V gene data show CDR1 as DFQATT and CDR2 as SNEGSKA (reference sequence). Deletions cut 0 bases from V and 5 bases from J, with 10 bases between. CDR3 length: 13 amino acids. This clonotype occurred a few times. Antigen unknown. These data are also associated with another study on yellow fever vaccine responses in identical twins.

The sample taken for sequencing was CD4+ T cells sorted from blood. This receptor was obtained from a young woman in good health. The V and J genes are TRBV20-1 and TRBJ2-5, with a weak D call TRBD2 (5 bases). CDR3 sequence (DNA): TGCAGTGCTAGAGATCGGGGTGTGGAGACCCAGTACTTC. This gives the protein CSARDRGVETQYF.